This TCR beta chain was captured by sequencing in a study of T cells in localized non-small cell lung cancer. The V end was cut by 0 bases, the J end by 7 bases, with 11 bases between. The V gene's germline CDR1 is MGHRA and CDR2 YSYEKL. This CDR3 has 14 residues. Produced via immunoSEQ multiplex PCR; TCRdb's table is partial and in-frame only. The sample records 20,000 to 25,000 clones, over 75% being singletons. The clonotype originates from a woman aged 40 to 75 with stage I lung adenocarcinoma. The chain carries TRBV4-1 and TRBJ2-3, with D perhaps matching TRBD1 (5 bases). Sequencing used peripheral blood, obtained before any cancer treatment. CDR3 DNA: TGCGCCAGCAGCCAAGAGCCACAGGTCTATACGCAGTATTTT. Protein product: CASSQEPQVYTQYF.